This T cell receptor (beta chain) was retrieved from a study of human T cells and chemical hapten exposure. Study background: Subjects had 2% DPC placed on roughly 2 cm by roughly 2 cm of upper inner arm skin for sensitization. Alopecia areata, totalis or universalis affected patients who were mostly female.

The time point: pre-sensitization, week 0. Treatment defined: therapeutic diphenylcyclopropenone sensitization with weekly scalp DPC. Blood collection happened ahead of applying each patch test. One entry per CDR3 protein results from TCRdb running MiXCR on the RACE reads. The sample shows more than 70,000 distinct CDR3 sequences, 8.5% to 9% of them seen only once. This clonotype has only a few counts. What it binds is unknown. V lost 2 bases and J 0 bases, leaving 21 bases between the germline ends. CDR1 PRHDT and CDR2 FYEKMQ come from the germline V gene (reference sequence). The CDR3 is 19 amino acids. Regarding the study as a whole: Alopecia affecting every donor means their immune response may not match healthy people's.

The gene calls are TRBV13 and TRBJ2-3, with D tentatively TRBD1 or TRBD2 (5 bases each). The sequence was obtained from a man aged 35 to 55 with alopecia areata. Some clones in this sample may be carry-over from other donors' samples. The sequencing used whole blood, collected in connection with sensitization to the hapten diphenylcyclopropenone (DPC). As DNA, the CDR3 is TGTGCCAGCAGCTTATGCACCCGGCTCGGGGCCACTAGCACAGATACGCAGTATTTT. This codes for CASSLCTRLGATSTDTQYF.